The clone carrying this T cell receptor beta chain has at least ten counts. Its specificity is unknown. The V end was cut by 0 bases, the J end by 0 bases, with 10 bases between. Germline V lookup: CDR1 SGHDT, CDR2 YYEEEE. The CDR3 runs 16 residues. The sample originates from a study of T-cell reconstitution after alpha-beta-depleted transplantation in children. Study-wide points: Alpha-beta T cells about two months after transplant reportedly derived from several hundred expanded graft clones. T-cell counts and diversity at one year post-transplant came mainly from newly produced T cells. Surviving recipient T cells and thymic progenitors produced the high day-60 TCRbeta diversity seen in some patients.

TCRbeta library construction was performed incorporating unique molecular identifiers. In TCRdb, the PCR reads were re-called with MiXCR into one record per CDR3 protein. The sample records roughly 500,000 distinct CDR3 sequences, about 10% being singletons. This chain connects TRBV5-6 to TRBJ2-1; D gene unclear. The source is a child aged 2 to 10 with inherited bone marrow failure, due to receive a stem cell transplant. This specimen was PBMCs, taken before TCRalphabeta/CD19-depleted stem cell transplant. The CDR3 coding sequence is TGTGCCAGCAGCTTGGAAGGCGGAGCCTCCTACAATGAGCAGTTCTTC. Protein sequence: CASSLEGGASYNEQFF.